This TCR beta chain was found in a study of spatial heterogeneity in lung cancer. The table lists this clonotype with a few counts. Time point here: sample taken at primary tumor resection. Unsorted tumor, nontumor lung tissue or cryopreserved PBMC supplied the whole RNA. TCRdb reprocessed the 5' RACE reads with MiXCR, giving one entry per CDR3 protein. The data hold 12,000 or so distinct CDR3 sequences, with about 6% observed a single time. Looked up from germline, CDR1 is SGHTA and CDR2 is FQGNSA. The CDR3 runs to 14 residues. V lost 3 bases, J lost 8 bases, and 7 bases stayed unmatched. The TCR was taken from a male donor with early-stage non-small cell lung cancer. The chain recombines TRBV7-2 with TRBJ2-1; 7 nucleotides align to TRBD2. Sample: normal lung tissue next to the tumor, taken at surgery. CDR3 DNA sequence: TGTGCCAGCAGCTTTGCGGGAGTTAGAGATGAGCAGTTCTTC. This codes for CASSFAGVRDEQFF.